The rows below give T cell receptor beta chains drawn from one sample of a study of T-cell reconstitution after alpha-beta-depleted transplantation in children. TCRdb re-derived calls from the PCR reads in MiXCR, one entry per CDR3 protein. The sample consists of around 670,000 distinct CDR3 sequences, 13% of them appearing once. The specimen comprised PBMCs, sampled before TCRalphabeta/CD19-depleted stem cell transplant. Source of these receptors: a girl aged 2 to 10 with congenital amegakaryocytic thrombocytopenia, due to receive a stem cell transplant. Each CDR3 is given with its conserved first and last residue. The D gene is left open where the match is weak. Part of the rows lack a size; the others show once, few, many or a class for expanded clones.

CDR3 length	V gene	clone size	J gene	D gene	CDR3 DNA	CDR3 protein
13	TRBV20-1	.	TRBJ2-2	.	TGCAGTGCTAATATCGCCTACACCGGGGAGCTGTTTTTT	CSANIAYTGELFF
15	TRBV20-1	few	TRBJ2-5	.	TGCAGTGCTAGAGGATTAGGACAGCCGGGAGAGACCCAGTACTTC	CSARGLGQPGETQYF
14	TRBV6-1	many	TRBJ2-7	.	TGTGCCAGCAGTGCAGCGGGCTTCTCCTACGAGCAGTACTTC	CASSAAGFSYEQYF
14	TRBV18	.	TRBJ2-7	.	TGTGCCAGCTCACCTGGGGAGAGGATCGACGAGCAGTACTTC	CASSPGERIDEQYF
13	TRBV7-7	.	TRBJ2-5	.	TGTGCCAGCAGCCCACCGCCGAAAGAGACCCAGTACTTC	CASSPPPKETQYF
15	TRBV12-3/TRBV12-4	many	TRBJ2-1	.	TGTGCCAGCAGTTCCCCGGGACTCTCCTACAATGAGCAGTTCTTC	CASSSPGLSYNEQFF
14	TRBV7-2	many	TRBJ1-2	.	TGTGCCAGCAGCTCTAGCCCTTCCCTTAGGATGGACAGTTTC	CASSSSPSLRMDSF
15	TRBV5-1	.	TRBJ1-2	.	TGCGCCAGCAGCTTGACGGCAGGGGTTAACTATGGCTACACCTTC	CASSLTAGVNYGYTF
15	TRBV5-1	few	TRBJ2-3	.	TGCGCCAGCAGCTTGGACCCCGAAAGCACAGATACGCAGTATTTT	CASSLDPESTDTQYF
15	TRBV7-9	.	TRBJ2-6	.	TGTGCCAGCAGCTTAAATGGGCTCGGGGCCAACGTCCTGACTTTC	CASSLNGLGANVLTF
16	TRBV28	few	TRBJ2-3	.	TGTGCCAGCAGTTTCCGAGTCTCTCCCCAAGGGGATACGCAGTATTTT	CASSFRVSPQGDTQYF
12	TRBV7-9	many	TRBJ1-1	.	TGTGCCAGCAGCCTTTCCGGCACTGAAGCTTTCTTT	CASSLSGTEAFF
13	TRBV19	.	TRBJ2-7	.	TGTGCCAGTGGCGCAGGGAAGATATACGAGCAGTACTTC	CASGAGKIYEQYF
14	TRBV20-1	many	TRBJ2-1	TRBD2	TGCAGTGCTAGCAAGCGGGGAGACTACAATGAGCAGTTCTTC	CSASKRGDYNEQFF
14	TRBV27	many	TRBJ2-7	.	TGTGCCAGCAGTCCCGGGACAACCCCTTACGAGCAGTACTTC	CASSPGTTPYEQYF
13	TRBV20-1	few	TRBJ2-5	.	TGCAGTGCTAGCCATCCAGGGGAAGAGACCCAGTACTTC	CSASHPGEETQYF
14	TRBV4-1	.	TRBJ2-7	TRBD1	TGCGCCAGCAGCCAAGAAGGGACAGGGGTCGAGCAGTACTTC	CASSQEGTGVEQYF
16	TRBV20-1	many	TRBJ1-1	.	TGCAGTGCTGGAGAGGACAGACCAAGCCTGAACACTGAAGCTTTCTTT	CSAGEDRPSLNTEAFF
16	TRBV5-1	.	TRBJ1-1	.	TGCGCCAGCAGCTGGTACGGCCAGCCGATGAACACTGAAGCTTTCTTT	CASSWYGQPMNTEAFF
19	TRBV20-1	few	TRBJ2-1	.	TGCAGTGCTAGGAACAGGGGTTATCTTTGGCTAGCGACGTACAATGAGCAGTTCTTC	CSARNRGYLWLATYNEQFF
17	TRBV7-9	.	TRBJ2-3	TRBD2	TGTGCCAGCAGCTTAATAGCGGGAGGGCCTTTAACAGATACGCAGTATTTT	CASSLIAGGPLTDTQYF
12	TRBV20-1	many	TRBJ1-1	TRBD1	TGCAGTGCTAGGTTTGGACAGGCCGAAGCTTTCTTT	CSARFGQAEAFF
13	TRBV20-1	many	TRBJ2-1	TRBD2	TGCAGTGCCTGGACTAGCGGGAACAATGAGCAGTTCTTC	CSAWTSGNNEQFF
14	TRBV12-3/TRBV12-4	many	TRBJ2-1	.	TGTGCCAGCAGTTTCCCGAGAGGGAGGAATGAGCAGTTCTTC	CASSFPRGRNEQFF
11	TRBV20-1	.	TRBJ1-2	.	TGCAGTGGACGGTTCTCCTATGGCCACACCTTC	CSGRFSYGHTF
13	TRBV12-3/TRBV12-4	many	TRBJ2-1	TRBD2	TGTGCCAGCAGTTTAGGGACTAGCGGGGAGCAGTTCTTC	CASSLGTSGEQFF
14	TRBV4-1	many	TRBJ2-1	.	TGCGCCAGCAGTATACGGGGGCTGAACAATGAGCAGTTCTTC	CASSIRGLNNEQFF
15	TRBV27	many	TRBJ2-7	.	TGTGCCAGCAGTTTATCGGCTCCAGGGATCTACGAGCAGTACTTC	CASSLSAPGIYEQYF
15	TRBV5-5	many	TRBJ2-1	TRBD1	TGTGCCAGCAGCCCGCCGGGACAGGTTTTTGGTGAGCAGTTCTTC	CASSPPGQVFGEQFF
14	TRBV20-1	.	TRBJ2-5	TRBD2	TGCAGTGCTATTAGCGGGAAAGACCAAGAGACCCAGTACTTC	CSAISGKDQETQYF
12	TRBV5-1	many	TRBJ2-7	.	TGCGCCAGCAGCTTGAATCGGTACGAGCAGTACTTC	CASSLNRYEQYF
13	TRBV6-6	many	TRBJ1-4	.	TGTGCCAGCAAGGGCAGGGGAAATGAAAAACTGTTTTTT	CASKGRGNEKLFF
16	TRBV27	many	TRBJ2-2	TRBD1	TGTGCCAGCAGCCACCTGGGACAGGGATTGGCCGGGGAGCTGTTTTTT	CASSHLGQGLAGELFF
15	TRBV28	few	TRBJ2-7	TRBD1	TGTGCCAGCAGCTCCCCCCCCCAGGGGGCTTACGAGCAGTACTTC	CASSSPPQGAYEQYF
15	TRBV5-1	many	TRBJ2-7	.	TGCGCCAGCAGCTTGGAAGCAGGGGATTACTACGAGCAGTACTTC	CASSLEAGDYYEQYF
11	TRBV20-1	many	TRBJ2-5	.	TGCAGTGCAGGACAGTTGGAGACCCAGTACTTC	CSAGQLETQYF
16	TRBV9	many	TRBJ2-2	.	TGTGCCAGCAGCGTAGATTCTAGGCCGAACACCGGGGAGCTGTTTTTT	CASSVDSRPNTGELFF
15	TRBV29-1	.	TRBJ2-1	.	TGCAGCGTGGTTACCGACTTTAGCTCCTACAATGAGCAGTTCTTC	CSVVTDFSSYNEQFF
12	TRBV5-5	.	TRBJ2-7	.	TGTGCCAGCAGCCCCGAGTCGGGCGAGCAGTACTTC	CASSPESGEQYF
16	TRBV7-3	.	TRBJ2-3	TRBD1	TGTGCCAGCAGCCCTGGGACAGGGGGAATTTCAGATACGCAGTATTTT	CASSPGTGGISDTQYF
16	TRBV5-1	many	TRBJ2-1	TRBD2	TGCGCCAGCAGCTTGGCCAGCGGGATCTCCTACAATGAGCAGTTCTTC	CASSLASGISYNEQFF
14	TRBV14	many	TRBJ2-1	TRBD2	TGTGCCAGCAGCCAACTAGCGGGAGTCAATGAGCAGTTCTTC	CASSQLAGVNEQFF
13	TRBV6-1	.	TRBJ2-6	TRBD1	TGTGCCAGTCGGACAGGGGGTACCAACGTCCTGACTTTC	CASRTGGTNVLTF
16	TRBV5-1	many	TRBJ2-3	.	TGCGCCAGCAGCTTGGAGGGCCAGACCGACACAGATACGCAGTATTTT	CASSLEGQTDTDTQYF
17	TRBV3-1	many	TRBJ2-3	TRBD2	TGTGCCAGCAGCCAAGATTCCGGGCGGGAGGTTATAGATACGCAGTATTTT	CASSQDSGREVIDTQYF
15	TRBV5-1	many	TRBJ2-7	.	TGCGCCAGCAGCTTGGCTGGGGGAGATTTATACGAGCAGTACTTC	CASSLAGGDLYEQYF
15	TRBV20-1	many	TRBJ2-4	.	TGCAGTGCTAGCGCCTTAGTGAGCAGCAAAAACATTCAGTACTTC	CSASALVSSKNIQYF
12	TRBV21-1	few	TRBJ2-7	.	TGTGCCAGCAGGCAACAGGGCCACGAGCAGTACTTC	CASRQQGHEQYF
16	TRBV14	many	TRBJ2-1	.	TGTGCCAGCAGCCAAAGATCGTGGACAGAACACAATGAGCAGTTCTTC	CASSQRSWTEHNEQFF
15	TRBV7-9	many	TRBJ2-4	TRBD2	TGTGCCAGCAGCACCCTAGCGGGAGACAAAAACATTCAGTACTTC	CASSTLAGDKNIQYF
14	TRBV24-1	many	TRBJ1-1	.	TGTGCCACCAGTTCCCTCGGGAGGGACACTGAAGCTTTCTTT	CATSSLGRDTEAFF
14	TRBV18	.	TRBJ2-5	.	TGTGCCAGCTCACCACCGCCGGGAAGGGAGACCCAGTACTTC	CASSPPPGRETQYF
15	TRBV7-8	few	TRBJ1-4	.	TGTGCCAGCAGCCCACACCCGGATAATAATGAAAAACTGTTTTTT	CASSPHPDNNEKLFF